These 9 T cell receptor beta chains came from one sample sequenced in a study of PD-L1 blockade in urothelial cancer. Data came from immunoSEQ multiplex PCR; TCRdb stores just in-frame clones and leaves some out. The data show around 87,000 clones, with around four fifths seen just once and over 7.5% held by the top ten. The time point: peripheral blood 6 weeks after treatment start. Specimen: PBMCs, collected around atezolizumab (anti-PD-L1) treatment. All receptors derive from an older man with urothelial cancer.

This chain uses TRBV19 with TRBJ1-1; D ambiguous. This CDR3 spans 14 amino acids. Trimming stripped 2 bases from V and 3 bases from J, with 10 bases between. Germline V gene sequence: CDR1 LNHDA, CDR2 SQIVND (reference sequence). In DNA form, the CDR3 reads TGTGCCAGTAGTATACGGCCCGGGGACACTGAAGCTTTCTTT. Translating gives CASSIRPGDTEAFF.

CDR3 sequence (DNA): TGTGCTAGTGGTTTGACCTTCGGCAGGGTTACCTCTGGGGCCAACGTCCTGACTTTC. Amino acids: CASGLTFGRVTSGANVLTF. This chain connects TRBV12-5 to TRBJ2-6, with TRBD1 as a possible D gene (5 bases). CDR1 is LGHNT, CDR2 FRNRAP, per germline. Trimming took off 2 bases at V and 0 bases at J, with 17 bases between the two ends. CDR3 length equals 19 residues. Together with reference TRBV12-5 and TRBJ2-6, the CDR3 gives the full variable domain: DARVTQTPRHKVTEMGQEVTMRCQPILGHNTVFWYRQTMMQGLELLAYFRNRAPLDDSGMPKDRFSAEMPDATLATLKIQPSEPRDSAVYFCASGLTFGRVTSGANVLTFGAGSRLTVL.

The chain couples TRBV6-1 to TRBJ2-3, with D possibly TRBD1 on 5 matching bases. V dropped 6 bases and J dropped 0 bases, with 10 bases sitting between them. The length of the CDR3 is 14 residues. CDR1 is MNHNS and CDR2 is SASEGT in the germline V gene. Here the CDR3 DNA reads TGTGCCAGCAGGCTAGACAGAAGCACAGATACGCAGTATTTT. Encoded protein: CASRLDRSTDTQYF.

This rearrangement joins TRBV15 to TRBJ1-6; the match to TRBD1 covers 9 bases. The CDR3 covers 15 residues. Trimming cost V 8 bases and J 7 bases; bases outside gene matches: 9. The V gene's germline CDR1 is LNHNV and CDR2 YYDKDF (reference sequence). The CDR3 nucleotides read TGTGCCACCCATGACTGGACAGGGGTCAATTCACCCCTCCACTTT. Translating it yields CATHDWTGVNSPLHF. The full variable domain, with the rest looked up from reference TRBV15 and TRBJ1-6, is DAMVIQNPRYQVTQFGKPVTLSCSQTLNHNVMYWYQQKSSQAPKLLFHYYDKDFNNEADTPDNFQSRRPNTSFCFLDIRSPGLGDTAMYLCATHDWTGVNSPLHFGNGTRLTVT.

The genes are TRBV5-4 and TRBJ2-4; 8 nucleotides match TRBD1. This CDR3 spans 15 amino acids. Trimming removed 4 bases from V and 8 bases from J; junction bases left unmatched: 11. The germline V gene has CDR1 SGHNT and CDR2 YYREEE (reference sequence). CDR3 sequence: CASSTGQGSSDIQYF. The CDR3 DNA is TGTGCCAGCAGCACAGGACAGGGTTCATCGGACATTCAGTACTTC.

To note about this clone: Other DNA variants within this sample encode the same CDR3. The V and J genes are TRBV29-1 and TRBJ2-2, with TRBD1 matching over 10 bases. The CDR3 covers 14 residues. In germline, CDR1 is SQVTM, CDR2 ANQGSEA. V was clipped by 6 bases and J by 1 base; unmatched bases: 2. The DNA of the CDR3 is TGCAGCGTCGGGACAGGGGTGAACACCGGGGAGCTGTTTTTT. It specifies CSVGTGVNTGELFF.

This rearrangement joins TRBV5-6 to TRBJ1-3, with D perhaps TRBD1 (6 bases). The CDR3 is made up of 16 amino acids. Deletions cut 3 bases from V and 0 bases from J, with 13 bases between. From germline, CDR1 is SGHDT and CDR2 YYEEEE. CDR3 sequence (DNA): TGTGCCAGCAGCTCTCGGACAGTGGACTCTGGAAACACCATATATTTT. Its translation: CASSSRTVDSGNTIYF.

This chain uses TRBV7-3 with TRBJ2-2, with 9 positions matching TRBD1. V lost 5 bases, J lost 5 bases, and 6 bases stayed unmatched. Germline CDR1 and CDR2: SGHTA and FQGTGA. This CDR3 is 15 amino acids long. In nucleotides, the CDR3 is TGTGCCAGCAGCCCAGGGACAGGGAGGACCGGGGAGCTGTTTTTT. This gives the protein CASSPGTGRTGELFF.

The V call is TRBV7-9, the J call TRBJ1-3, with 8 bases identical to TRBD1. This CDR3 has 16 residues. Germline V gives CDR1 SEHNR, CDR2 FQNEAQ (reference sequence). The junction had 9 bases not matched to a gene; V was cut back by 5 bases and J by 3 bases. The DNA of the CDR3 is TGTGCCAGCAGCGCCTACGGACAGGGTGGTGGAAACACCATATATTTT. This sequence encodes CASSAYGQGGGNTIYF.